These 2 T cell receptor beta chains share one sample of origin, sequenced in a study of blood T cell repertoires in COVID-19. Sequencing used immunoSEQ multiplex PCR; TCRdb keeps in-frame clones, though not all of them. The table lists 350,000 or so clones, roughly 89% of them singletons. The sequencing input was peripheral blood. The receptor set was obtained from an older woman with COVID-19, enrolled during active disease.

The rearrangement links TRBV5-4 to TRBJ2-7, with 8 nucleotides matching TRBD1. Germline V gene sequence: CDR1 SGHNT, CDR2 YYREEE (reference sequence). The CDR3 loop spans 15 amino acids. V lost 2 bases, J lost 1 base, and 5 bases stayed unmatched. CDR3 residues: CASSFQGAGSYEQYF. In nucleotides, the CDR3 is TGTGCCAGCAGCTTTCAGGGGGCAGGATCCTACGAGCAGTACTTC.

The chain links TRBV5-3 to TRBJ2-7, with D tentatively TRBD2 (5 bases). TRBV5-3 is known as an ORF, though its function is uncertain. There are 12 residues in the CDR3. Trimming shortened V by 6 bases and J by 2 bases, and 9 bases separated the two germline ends. The CDR3, as DNA: TGTGCCAGAACCGGAGGAACCTACGAGCAGTACTTC. Translated, it gives CARTGGTYEQYF.